A selection of T cell receptor beta chains follows, all from one sample in a study of cytomegalovirus exposure and HLA in healthy donors. Generated by immunoSEQ multiplex PCR, the TCRdb table keeps only in-frame clones and is missing some. The sample includes 95,000 or so clones, around 70% of them seen just once. Sequencing was carried out using PBMCs. The receptors stem from a woman in her fifties or sixties in good health and CMV-seropositive. CDR3s include the opening cysteine and the closing phenylalanine or tryptophan. A D gene is named only where the DNA matches it firmly. A clone size is listed for some rows: how often the clone was seen (once, few, many), or a class if it is expanded.

few,TRBJ1-1,TRBV27,.,CASSLGSGTEAFF,TGTGCCAGCAGTTTGGGTTCGGGCACTGAAGCTTTCTTT
.,TRBJ2-7,TRBV7-2,.,CASSSGVGREQYF,TGTGCCAGCAGCTCGGGCGTGGGGCGCGAGCAGTACTTC
.,TRBJ2-7,TRBV29-1,.,CSVEYVDGLQNEQYF,TGCAGCGTTGAATATGTCGACGGACTACAGAACGAGCAGTACTTC
.,TRBJ2-7,TRBV14,TRBD1,CASSGSGQGFYEQYF,TGTGCCAGCAGCGGATCGGGACAGGGGTTCTACGAGCAGTACTTC
.,TRBJ1-3,TRBV13,.,CASSLGRGKGNTIYF,TGTGCCAGCAGCTTAGGCCGGGGGAAAGGAAACACCATATATTTT
.,TRBJ2-2,TRBV5-4,.,CASSLGSGNTGELFF,TGTGCCAGCAGCTTGGGCTCAGGGAACACCGGGGAGCTGTTTTTT
.,TRBJ1-4,TRBV9,.,CASSGGGSSGEKLFF,TGTGCCAGCAGCGGTGGGGGGTCCTCGGGGGAAAAACTGTTTTTT
few,TRBJ1-4,TRBV5-1,.,CASSSSGVVNEKLFF,TGCGCCAGCAGCAGTTCAGGGGTTGTTAATGAAAAACTGTTTTTT
.,TRBJ2-4,TRBV19,.,CASSIDPGGADQNIQYF,TGTGCCAGTAGTATAGATCCGGGGGGCGCGGATCAAAACATTCAGTACTTC
.,TRBJ2-3,TRBV7-9,.,CASSYEWRSAREQADTQYF,TGTGCCAGCAGCTACGAGTGGCGGTCAGCTCGTGAACAGGCAGATACGCAGTATTTT
once,TRBJ2-5,TRBV11-2,TRBD2,CASSLLAGQETQYF,TGTGCCAGCAGCCTCCTAGCGGGACAAGAGACCCAGTACTTC
.,TRBJ2-7,TRBV5-4,TRBD1,CASSAQGRTYEQYF,TGTGCCAGCAGCGCACAGGGGCGAACCTACGAGCAGTACTTC
.,TRBJ2-5,TRBV4-1,.,CASSRHLGEQYF,TGCGCCAGCAGTCGACACCTTGGTGAGCAGTACTTC
.,TRBJ2-3,TRBV19,TRBD1,CASSLRTGGDTQYF,TGTGCCAGTAGTCTCAGGACAGGGGGAGATACGCAGTATTTT
once,TRBJ2-5,TRBV5-8,.,CASSPGLSLLQETQYF,TGTGCCAGCAGCCCCGGTCTGTCCCTACTCCAAGAGACCCAGTACTTC
.,TRBJ2-7,TRBV5-4,TRBD1,CASSRTGYSSYEQYF,TGTGCCAGCAGCCGGACAGGATACAGCTCCTACGAGCAGTACTTC
.,TRBJ2-1,TRBV9,TRBD2,CASSAGLDPGNEQFF,TGTGCCAGCAGCGCCGGACTAGATCCCGGCAATGAGCAGTTCTTC
few,TRBJ1-4,TRBV29-1,.,CSVTMQGGEKLFF,TGCAGCGTTACCATGCAGGGAGGTGAAAAACTGTTTTTT
few,TRBJ1-2,TRBV30,.,CAHMRAPLGYGYTF,TGTGCCCACATGCGGGCCCCTTTGGGCTATGGCTACACCTTC
few,TRBJ1-1,TRBV5-5,TRBD1,CASSIGTVNPASFF,TGTGCCAGCAGCATAGGGACAGTCAACCCTGCATCTTTCTTT
.,TRBJ2-1,TRBV6-6,.,CASREGPHNEQFF,TGTGCCAGCAGGGAGGGACCCCACAATGAGCAGTTCTTC
.,TRBJ2-7,TRBV7-2,TRBD2,CASSGASGSRYEQYF,TGTGCCAGCAGCGGGGCCAGCGGGAGCCGGTACGAGCAGTACTTC
few,TRBJ1-5,TRBV30,.,CACGGGLSQPQHF,TGTGCCTGTGGGGGAGGGTTGAGCCAGCCCCAGCATTTT
.,TRBJ2-4,TRBV15,.,CATSRGSGTEKNIQYF,TGTGCCACCAGCAGAGGTTCCGGGACTGAGAAAAACATTCAGTACTTC
.,TRBJ2-2,TRBV11-3,TRBD2,CASEGGSRTGELFF,TGTGCCAGCGAGGGCGGGAGTCGGACCGGGGAGCTGTTTTTT
.,TRBJ2-7,TRBV19,.,CATAQGQGFSEQYF,TGTGCCACCGCCCAGGGGCAGGGGTTTAGTGAGCAGTACTTC
.,TRBJ2-2,TRBV9,TRBD2,CASSVALGTSGKFYTGELFF,TGTGCCAGCAGCGTAGCTTTGGGGACTAGCGGGAAGTTTTACACCGGGGAGCTGTTTTTT
few,TRBJ2-7,TRBV5-1,TRBD1,CASSLQGQGTYEQYF,TGCGCCAGCAGCTTGCAAGGACAGGGGACGTACGAGCAGTACTTC
.,TRBJ2-7,TRBV5-1,TRBD2,CASSPRWGGPYEQYF,TGCGCCAGCAGCCCCCGGTGGGGAGGGCCCTACGAGCAGTACTTC
.,TRBJ2-1,TRBV18,.,CASSPRIPLGGGEQFF,TGTGCCAGCTCACCCCGAATCCCACTAGGCGGTGGTGAGCAGTTCTTC
.,TRBJ1-2,TRBV2,.,CASRGRGYTF,TGTGCCAGCAGGGGGCGTGGCTACACCTTC
.,TRBJ2-1,TRBV11-2,TRBD1,CASSFFGQVSSYNEQFF,TGTGCCAGCAGCTTTTTTGGACAGGTCAGCTCCTACAATGAGCAGTTCTTC